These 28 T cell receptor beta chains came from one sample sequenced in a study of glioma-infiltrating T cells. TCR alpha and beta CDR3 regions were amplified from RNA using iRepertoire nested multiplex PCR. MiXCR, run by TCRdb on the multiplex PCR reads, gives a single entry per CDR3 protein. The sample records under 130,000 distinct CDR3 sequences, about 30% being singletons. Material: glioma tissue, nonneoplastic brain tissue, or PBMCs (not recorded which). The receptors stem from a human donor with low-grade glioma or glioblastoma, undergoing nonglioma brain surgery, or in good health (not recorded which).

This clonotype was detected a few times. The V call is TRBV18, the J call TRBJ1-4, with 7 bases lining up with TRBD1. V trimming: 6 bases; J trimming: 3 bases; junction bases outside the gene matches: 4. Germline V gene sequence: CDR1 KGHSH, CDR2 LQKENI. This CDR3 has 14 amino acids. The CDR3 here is CASSRQGSNEKLFF. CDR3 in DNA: TGTGCCAGCTCGCGACAGGGATCTAATGAAAAACTGTTTTTT.

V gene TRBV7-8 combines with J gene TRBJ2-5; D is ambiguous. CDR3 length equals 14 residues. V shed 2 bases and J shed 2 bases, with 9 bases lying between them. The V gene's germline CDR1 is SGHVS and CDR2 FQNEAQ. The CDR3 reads CASSLMTIQETQYF. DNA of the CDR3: TGTGCCAGCAGCTTAATGACGATACAAGAGACCCAGTACTTC.

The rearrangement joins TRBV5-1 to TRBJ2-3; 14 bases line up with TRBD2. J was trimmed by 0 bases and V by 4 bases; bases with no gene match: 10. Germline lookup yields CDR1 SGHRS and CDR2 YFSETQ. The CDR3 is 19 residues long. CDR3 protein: CASSPTGTSGGFSTDTQYF. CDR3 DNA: TGCGCCAGCAGCCCGACCGGGACTAGCGGGGGCTTTAGCACAGATACGCAGTATTTT.

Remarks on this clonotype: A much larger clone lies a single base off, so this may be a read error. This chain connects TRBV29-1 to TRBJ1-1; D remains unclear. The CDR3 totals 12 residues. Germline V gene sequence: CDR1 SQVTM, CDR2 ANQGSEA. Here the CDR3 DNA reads TGCAGCTCGGCCTCCCCGGGCACTGAAGATTTCTTT. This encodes CSSASPGTEDFF.

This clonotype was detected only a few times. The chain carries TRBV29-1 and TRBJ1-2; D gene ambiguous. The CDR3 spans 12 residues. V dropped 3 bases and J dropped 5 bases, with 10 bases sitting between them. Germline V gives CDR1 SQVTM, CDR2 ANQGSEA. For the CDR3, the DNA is TGCAGCGTTGATGGGTCCGGGTATGGCTACACCTTC. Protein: CSVDGSGYGYTF.

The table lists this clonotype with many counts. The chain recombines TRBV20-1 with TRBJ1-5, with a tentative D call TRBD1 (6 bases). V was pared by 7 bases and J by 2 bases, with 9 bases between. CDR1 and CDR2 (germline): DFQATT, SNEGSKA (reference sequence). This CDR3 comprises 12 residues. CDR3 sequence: CSVRTGNQPQHF. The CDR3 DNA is TGCAGTGTCAGGACAGGCAATCAGCCCCAGCATTTT.

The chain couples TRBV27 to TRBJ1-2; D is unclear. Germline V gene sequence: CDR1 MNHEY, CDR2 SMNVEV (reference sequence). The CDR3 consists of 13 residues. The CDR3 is CVGSSAANYGYTF. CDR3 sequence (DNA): TGTGTTGGCAGTTCAGCAGCTAACTATGGCTACACCTTC.

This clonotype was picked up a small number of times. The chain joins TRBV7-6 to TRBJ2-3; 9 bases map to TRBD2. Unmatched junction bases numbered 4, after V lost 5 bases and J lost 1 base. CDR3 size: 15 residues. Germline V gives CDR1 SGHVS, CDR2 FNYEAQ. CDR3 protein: CASSRSGGRTDTQYF. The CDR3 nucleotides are TGTGCCAGCAGCCGAAGCGGGGGGCGCACAGATACGCAGTATTTT.

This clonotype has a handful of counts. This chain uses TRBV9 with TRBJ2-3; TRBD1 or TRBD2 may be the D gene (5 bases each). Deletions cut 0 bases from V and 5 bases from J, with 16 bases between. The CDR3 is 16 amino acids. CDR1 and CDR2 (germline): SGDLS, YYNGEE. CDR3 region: CASSVASLLGGDTQYF. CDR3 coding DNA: TGTGCCAGCAGCGTAGCCTCTCTCCTTGGGGGAGATACGCAGTATTTT.

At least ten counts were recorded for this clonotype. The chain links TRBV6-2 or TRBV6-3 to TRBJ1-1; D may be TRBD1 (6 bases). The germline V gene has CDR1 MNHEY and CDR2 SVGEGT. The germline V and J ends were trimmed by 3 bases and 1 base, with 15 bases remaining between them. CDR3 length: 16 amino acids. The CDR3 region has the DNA TGTGCCAGCAGTTATATACAAGAGACAGGGAACACTGAAGCTTTCTTT. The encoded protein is CASSYIQETGNTEAFF.

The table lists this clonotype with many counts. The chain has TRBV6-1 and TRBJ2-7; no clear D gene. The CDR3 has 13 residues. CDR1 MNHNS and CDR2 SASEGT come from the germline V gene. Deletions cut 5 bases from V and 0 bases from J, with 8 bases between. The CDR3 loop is CASSYQDSYEQYF. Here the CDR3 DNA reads TGTGCCAGCAGTTATCAGGACTCCTACGAGCAGTACTTC.

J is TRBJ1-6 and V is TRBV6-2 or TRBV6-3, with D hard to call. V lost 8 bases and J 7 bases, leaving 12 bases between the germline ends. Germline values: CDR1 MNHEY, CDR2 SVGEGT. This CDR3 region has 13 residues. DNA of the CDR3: TGTGCCAGCGATGGGAGAAGGAATTCACCCCTCCACTTT. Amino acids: CASDGRRNSPLHF.

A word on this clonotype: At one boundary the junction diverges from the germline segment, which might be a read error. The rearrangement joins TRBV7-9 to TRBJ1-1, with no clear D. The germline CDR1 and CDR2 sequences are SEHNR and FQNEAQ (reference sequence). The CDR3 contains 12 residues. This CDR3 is CASSYGNTGAFF. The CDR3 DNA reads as TGTGCCAGCTCATACGGGAACACTGGAGCTTTCTTT.

The CDR3 is CASRRIGTNPKSHTEAFF. As DNA, the CDR3 is TGTGCCAGCAGAAGAATAGGGACGAACCCTAAAAGTCACACTGAAGCTTTCTTT. This sequence joins TRBV2 and TRBJ1-1; a possible D gene is TRBD1 (5 bases). This CDR3 is built from 18 residues. The V and J ends lost 6 bases and 3 bases respectively, with 26 bases between them. The germline gives CDR1 SNHLY, CDR2 FYNNEI.

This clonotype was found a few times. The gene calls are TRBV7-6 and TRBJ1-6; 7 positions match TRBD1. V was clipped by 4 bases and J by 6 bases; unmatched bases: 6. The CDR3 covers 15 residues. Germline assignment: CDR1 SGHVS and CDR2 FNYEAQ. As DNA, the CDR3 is TGTGCCAGCAGCTCCGACCGACAGGGTAATTCACCCCTCCACTTT. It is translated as CASSSDRQGNSPLHF.

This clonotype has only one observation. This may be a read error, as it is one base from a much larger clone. In nucleotides, the CDR3 is TGCAGCGTTGAAGATATTAAGTTACAGGTCGGTTTTACCTACGAGCAGTACTTC. The encoded protein is CSVEDIKLQVGFTYEQYF. This chain uses TRBV20-1 with TRBJ2-7, with D possibly being TRBD1 (5 bases). Germline V gives CDR1 DFQATT, CDR2 SNEGSKA (reference sequence). The CDR3 sequence is 18 residues long.

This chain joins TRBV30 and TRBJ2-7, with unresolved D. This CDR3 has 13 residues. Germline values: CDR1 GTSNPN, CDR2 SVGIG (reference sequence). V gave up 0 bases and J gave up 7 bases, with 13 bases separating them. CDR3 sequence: CAWSVNSLGEQYF. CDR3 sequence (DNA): TGTGCCTGGAGTGTAAACAGCCTTGGGGAGCAGTACTTC.

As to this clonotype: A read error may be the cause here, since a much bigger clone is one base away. The CDR3 coding sequence is TGTGCCAGCAATTATACGGCTAGCGTTGCCTACAATGAGCAGTTCTTC. Residues: CASNYTASVAYNEQFF. This chain joins TRBV6-9 and TRBJ2-1; weak D call: TRBD2 (6 bases). CDR1 is MNHGY, CDR2 SVAAGI, per germline. This CDR3 has 16 amino acids.

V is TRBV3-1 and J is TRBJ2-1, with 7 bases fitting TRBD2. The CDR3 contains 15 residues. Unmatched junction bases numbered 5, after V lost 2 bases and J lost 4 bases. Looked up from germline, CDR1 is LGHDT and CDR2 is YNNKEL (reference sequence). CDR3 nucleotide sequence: TGTGCCAGCAGCCAAACGGGACTACCATACAATGAGCAGTTCTTC. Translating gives CASSQTGLPYNEQFF.

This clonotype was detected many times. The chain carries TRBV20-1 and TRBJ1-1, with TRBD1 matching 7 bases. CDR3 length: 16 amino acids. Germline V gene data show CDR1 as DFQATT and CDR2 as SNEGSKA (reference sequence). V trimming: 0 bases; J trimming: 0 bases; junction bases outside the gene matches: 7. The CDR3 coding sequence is TGCAGTGCTAGAGACCCACGGACAGGAATGAACACTGAAGCTTTCTTT. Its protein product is CSARDPRTGMNTEAFF.

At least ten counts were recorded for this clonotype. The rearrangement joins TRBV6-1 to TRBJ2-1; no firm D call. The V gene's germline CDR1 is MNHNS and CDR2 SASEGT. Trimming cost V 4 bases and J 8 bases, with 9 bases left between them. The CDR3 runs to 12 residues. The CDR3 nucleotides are TGTGCCAGCAGTGTGGGGTTGCATGAGCAGTTCTTC. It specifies CASSVGLHEQFF.

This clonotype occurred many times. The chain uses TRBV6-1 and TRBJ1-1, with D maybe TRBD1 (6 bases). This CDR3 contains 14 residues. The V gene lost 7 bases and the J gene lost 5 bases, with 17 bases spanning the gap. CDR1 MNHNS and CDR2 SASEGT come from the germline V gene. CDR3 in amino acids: CASKRDRIITEAFF. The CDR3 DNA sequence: TGTGCCAGCAAACGTGACAGGATAATTACTGAAGCTTTCTTT.

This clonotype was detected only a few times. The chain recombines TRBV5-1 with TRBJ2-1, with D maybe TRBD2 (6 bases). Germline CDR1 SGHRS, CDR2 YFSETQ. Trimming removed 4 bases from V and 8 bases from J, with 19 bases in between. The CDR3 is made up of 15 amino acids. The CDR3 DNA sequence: TGCGCCAGCAGCGGCTCGACCCCGCGCGGGGATGAGCAGTTCTTC. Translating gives CASSGSTPRGDEQFF.

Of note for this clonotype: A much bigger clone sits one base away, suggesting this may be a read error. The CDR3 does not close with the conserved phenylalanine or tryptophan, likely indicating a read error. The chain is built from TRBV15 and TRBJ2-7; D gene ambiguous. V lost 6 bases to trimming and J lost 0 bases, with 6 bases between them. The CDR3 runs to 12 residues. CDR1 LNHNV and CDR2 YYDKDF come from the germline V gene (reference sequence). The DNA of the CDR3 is TGTGCCACCAGAGGTAGCTCCTACGAGCAGTACATC. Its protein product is CATRGSSYEQYI.

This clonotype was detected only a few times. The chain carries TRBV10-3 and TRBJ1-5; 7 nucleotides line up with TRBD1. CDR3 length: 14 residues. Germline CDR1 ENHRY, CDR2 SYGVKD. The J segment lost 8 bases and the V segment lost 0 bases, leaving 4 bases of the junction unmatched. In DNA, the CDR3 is TGTGCCATCAGTGAGTCAGGGGGCTCGGAGCCCCAGCATTTT. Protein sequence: CAISESGGSEPQHF.

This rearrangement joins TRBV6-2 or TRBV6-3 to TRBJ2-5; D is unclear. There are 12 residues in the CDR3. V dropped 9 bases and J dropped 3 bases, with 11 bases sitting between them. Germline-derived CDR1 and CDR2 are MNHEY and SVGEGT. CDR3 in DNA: TGTGCCAGGGCGACCAATGAAGAGACCCAGTACTTC. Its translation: CARATNEETQYF.

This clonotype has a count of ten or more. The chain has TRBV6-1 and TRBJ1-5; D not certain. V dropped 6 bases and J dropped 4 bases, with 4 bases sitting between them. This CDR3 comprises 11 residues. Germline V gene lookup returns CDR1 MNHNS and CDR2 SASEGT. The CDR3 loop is CASSLNQPQHF. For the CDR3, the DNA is TGTGCCAGCAGCCTTAATCAGCCCCAGCATTTT.

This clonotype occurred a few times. CDR3 amino acids: CASSQNSDSPQEQYF. CDR3 coding DNA: TGTGCCAGCAGCCAAAACTCTGACAGTCCTCAGGAGCAGTACTTC. The rearrangement links TRBV7-6 to TRBJ2-7, with D possibly being TRBD1 (5 bases). This CDR3 region has 15 residues. Trimming left V 5 bases short and J 7 bases short, with 21 bases between. The germline gives CDR1 SGHVS, CDR2 FNYEAQ. Full variable domain (missing parts from reference TRBV7-6 and TRBJ2-7): GAGVSQSPRYKVTKRGQDVALRCDPISGHVSLYWYRQALGQGPEFLTYFNYEAQQDKSGLPNDRFSAERPEGSISTLTIQRTEQRDSAMYRCASSQNSDSPQEQYFGPGTRLTVT.